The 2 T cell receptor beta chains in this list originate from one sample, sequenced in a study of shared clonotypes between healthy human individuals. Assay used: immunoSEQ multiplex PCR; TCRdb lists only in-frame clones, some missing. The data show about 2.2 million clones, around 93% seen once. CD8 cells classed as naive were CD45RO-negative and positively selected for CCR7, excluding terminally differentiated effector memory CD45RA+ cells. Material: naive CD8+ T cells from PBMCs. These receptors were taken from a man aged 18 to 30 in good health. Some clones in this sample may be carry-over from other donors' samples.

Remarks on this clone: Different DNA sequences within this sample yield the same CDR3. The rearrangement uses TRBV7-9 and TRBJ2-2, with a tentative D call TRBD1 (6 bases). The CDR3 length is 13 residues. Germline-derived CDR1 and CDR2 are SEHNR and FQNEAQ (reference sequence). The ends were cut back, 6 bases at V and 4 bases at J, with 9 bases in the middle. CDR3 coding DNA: TGTGCCAGCAGACAAGGGGGCACCGGGGAGCTGTTTTTT. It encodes CASRQGGTGELFF. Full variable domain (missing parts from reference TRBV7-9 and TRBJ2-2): DTGVSQNPRHKITKRGQNVTFRCDPISEHNRLYWYRQTLGQGPEFLTYFQNEAQLEKSRLLSDRFSAERPKGSFSTLEIQRTEQGDSAMYLCASRQGGTGELFFGEGSRLTVL.

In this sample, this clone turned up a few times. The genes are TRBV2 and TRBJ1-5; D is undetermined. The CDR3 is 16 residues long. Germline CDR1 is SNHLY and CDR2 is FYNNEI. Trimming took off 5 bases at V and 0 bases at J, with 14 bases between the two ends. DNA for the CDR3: TGTGCCAGCAGTCCAGTGAGTGGGTATAGCAATCAGCCCCAGCATTTT. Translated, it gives CASSPVSGYSNQPQHF. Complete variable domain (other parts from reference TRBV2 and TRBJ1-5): EPEVTQTPSHQVTQMGQEVILRCVPISNHLYFYWYRQILGQKVEFLVSFYNNEISEKSEIFDDQFSVERPDGSNFTLKIRSTKLEDSAMYFCASSPVSGYSNQPQHFGDGTRLSIL.